This T cell receptor (beta chain) emerged from a study of blood T cell repertoires in COVID-19. The wider study: Donors in the United States, Italy and Spain gave samples during acute or convalescent COVID-19. Nucleic acid was either cDNA or gDNA, and it came from T cells, B-cell-depleted T cells, or PBMCs.

Per the germline V gene, CDR1 is LNHDA and CDR2 is SQIVND (reference sequence). CDR3 length: 13 residues. V lost 5 bases and J 5 bases, leaving 10 bases between the germline ends. Clones were sequenced by immunoSEQ multiplex PCR, and TCRdb holds only the in-frame ones, with some missing. The sample shows approximately 500,000 clones, roughly nine tenths of them seen only once. Seattle patient enrollment occurred during active infection, with longitudinal follow-up thereafter. The chain couples TRBV19 to TRBJ1-5; no reliable D call. The receptor's source is a woman aged 50 to 65 with COVID-19, enrolled during active disease. Sequencing was performed on peripheral blood. Here the CDR3 DNA reads TGTGCCAGTAGTCAGACACGCGATCAGCCCCAGCATTTT. It specifies CASSQTRDQPQHF.